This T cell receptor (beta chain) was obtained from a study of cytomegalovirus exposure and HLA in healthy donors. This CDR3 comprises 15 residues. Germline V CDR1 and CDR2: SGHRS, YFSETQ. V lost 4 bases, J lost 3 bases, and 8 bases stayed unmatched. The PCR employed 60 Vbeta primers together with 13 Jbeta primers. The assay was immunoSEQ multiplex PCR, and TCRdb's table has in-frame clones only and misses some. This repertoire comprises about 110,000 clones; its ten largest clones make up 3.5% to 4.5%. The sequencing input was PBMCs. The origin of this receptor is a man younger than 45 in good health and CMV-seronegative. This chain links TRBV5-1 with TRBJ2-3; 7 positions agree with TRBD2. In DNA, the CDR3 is TGCGCCAGCAGCCCGGAGCCGGGGGGTACAGATACGCAGTATTTT. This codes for CASSPEPGGTDTQYF.